This TCR beta chain was identified during a study of memory CD4+ T cells and cytomegalovirus serostatus. At the level of the study: Donors were healthy Belgian adults, 9 or 10 CMV seropositive and under 30 seronegative.

Single viable CD3+CD4+CD8-CD45RO+ cells were sorted as the memory CD4+ T cells. The V end was cut by 6 bases, the J end by 2 bases, with 8 bases between. The CDR3 extends over 13 amino acids. The germline CDR1 and CDR2 sequences are SNHLY and FYNNEI. Measured with immunoSEQ multiplex PCR; TCRdb has only the in-frame clones, and not every one. The table includes approximately 50,000 clones, over 65% detected once. The sequenced sample was memory CD4+ T cells from blood. The chain uses TRBV2 and TRBJ1-5; D may be TRBD1 (5 bases). The TCR originated in an adult in good health and CMV-seropositive. The CDR3 DNA follows: TGTGCCAGCAGATTAGGGGGCAATCAGCCCCAGCATTTT. Amino acid sequence: CASRLGGNQPQHF.